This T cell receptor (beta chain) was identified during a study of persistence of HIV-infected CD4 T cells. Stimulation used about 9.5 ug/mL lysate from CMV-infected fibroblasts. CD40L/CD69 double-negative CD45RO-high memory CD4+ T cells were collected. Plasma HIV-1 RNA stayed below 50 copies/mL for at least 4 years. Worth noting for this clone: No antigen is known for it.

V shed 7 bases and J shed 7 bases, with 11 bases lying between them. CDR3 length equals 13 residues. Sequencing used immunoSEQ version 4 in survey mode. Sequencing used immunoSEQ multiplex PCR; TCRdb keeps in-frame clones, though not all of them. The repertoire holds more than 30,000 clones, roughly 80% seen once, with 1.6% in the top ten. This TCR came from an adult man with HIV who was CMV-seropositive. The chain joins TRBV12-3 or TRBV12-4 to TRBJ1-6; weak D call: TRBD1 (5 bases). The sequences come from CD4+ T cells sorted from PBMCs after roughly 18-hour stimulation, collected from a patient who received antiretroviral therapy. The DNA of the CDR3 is TGTGCCAGCACCAGAGGGGTCAATTCACCCCTCCACTTT. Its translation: CASTRGVNSPLHF.